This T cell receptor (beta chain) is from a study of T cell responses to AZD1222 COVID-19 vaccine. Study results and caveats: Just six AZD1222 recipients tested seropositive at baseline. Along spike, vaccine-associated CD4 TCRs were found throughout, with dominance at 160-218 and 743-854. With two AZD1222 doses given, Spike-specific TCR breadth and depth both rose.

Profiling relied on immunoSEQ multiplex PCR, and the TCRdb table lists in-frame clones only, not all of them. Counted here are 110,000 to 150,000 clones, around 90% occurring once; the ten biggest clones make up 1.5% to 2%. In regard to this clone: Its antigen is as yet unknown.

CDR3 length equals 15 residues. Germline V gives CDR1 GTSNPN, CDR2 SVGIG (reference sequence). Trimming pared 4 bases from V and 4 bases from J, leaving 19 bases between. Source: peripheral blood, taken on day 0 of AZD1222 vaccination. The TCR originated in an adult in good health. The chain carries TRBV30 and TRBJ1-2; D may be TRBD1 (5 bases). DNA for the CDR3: TGTGCCTGGATCCCCCGGCCCCGGGGGGGCTATGGCTACACCTTC. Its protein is CAWIPRPRGGYGYTF. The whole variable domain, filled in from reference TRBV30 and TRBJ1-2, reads SQTIHQWPATLVQPVGSPLSLECTVEGTSNPNLYWYRQAAGRGLQLLFYSVGIGQISSEVPQNLSASRPQDRQFILSSKKLLLSDSGFYLCAWIPRPRGGYGYTFGSGTRLTVV.